The entry that follows covers one T cell receptor beta chain sequence. A multiplex PCR was run with 60 Vbeta primers and 13 Jbeta primers. Assay: immunoSEQ multiplex PCR; the TCRdb copy retains only in-frame clones and omits some. The sample shows more than 150,000 clones, around 80% of them seen only once. The ends lost 6 bases at V and 8 bases at J; junction bases unmatched: 8. From germline, CDR1 is MDHEN and CDR2 SYDVKM. The length of the CDR3 is 14 residues. This sample is drawn from a study of cytomegalovirus exposure and HLA in healthy donors. The overall study: Unique TCR beta sequences numbering around 110 million came from 150 million to 200 million T cells in an earlier analysis.

Donors sampled were nominally healthy, though unrecorded immune exposures were likely. The chain combines TRBV28 with TRBJ1-4, with 8 bases identical to TRBD1. This clonotype originated in a woman aged 25 to 45 in good health and CMV-seronegative. The specimen was PBMCs. The CDR3 protein is CASRTGDLYEKLFF. In DNA form, the CDR3 reads TGTGCCAGCAGGACAGGGGATTTATACGAAAAACTGTTTTTT. Full variable domain (missing parts from reference TRBV28 and TRBJ1-4): DVKVTQSSRYLVKRTGEKVFLECVQDMDHENMFWYRQDPGLGLRLIYFSYDVKMKEKGDIPEGYSVSREKKERFSLILESASTNQTSMYLCASRTGDLYEKLFFGSGTQLSVL.